Listed below are T cell receptor beta chains from one sample, sequenced in a study of shared clonotypes between healthy human individuals. Using immunoSEQ multiplex PCR, the repertoire was profiled, and TCRdb retains in-frame clones only, with some absent. The table has roughly 500,000 clones, 81% seen once. The sequencing input was PBMCs. These receptor sequences come from a woman aged 40 to 50 in good health. Some clones in this sample may be carry-over from other donors' samples. The CDR3 runs from the conserved cysteine through the conserved F or W. The D gene is left open where the match is weak. A clone size is listed for some rows: how often the clone was seen (once, few, many), or a class if it is expanded.

J gene: TRBJ1-2
clone size: NA
D gene: TRBD1
V gene: TRBV18
CDR3 DNA: TGTGCCAGCTCACCAGCTGCGGACAGGAGAGATGGCTACACCTTC
CDR3 protein: CASSPAADRRDGYTF

J gene: TRBJ1-5
clone size: NA
D gene: NA
V gene: TRBV7-8
CDR3 DNA: TGTGCCAGCAGCACCGAAACCAGGCCCCAGCATTTT
CDR3 protein: CASSTETRPQHF

J gene: TRBJ2-2
clone size: NA
D gene: NA
V gene: TRBV9
CDR3 DNA: TGTGCCAGCAGCGTAGCGGGACAAAACACCGGGGAGCTGTTTTTT
CDR3 protein: CASSVAGQNTGELFF

J gene: TRBJ1-2
clone size: few
D gene: NA
V gene: TRBV19
CDR3 DNA: TGTGCCAGTAGTATTGGTATCGGGCGTGGCTACACCTTC
CDR3 protein: CASSIGIGRGYTF

J gene: TRBJ1-2
clone size: NA
D gene: NA
V gene: TRBV4-2
CDR3 DNA: TGTGCCAGCAGCCAAGGTCCGTGGGCTAACTATGGCTACACCTTC
CDR3 protein: CASSQGPWANYGYTF

J gene: TRBJ1-1
clone size: NA
D gene: TRBD1
V gene: TRBV29-1
CDR3 DNA: TGCAGCGTCGGCTCGCAGGGGGCGCTTAGGACTGAAGCTTTCTTT
CDR3 protein: CSVGSQGALRTEAFF

J gene: TRBJ2-1
clone size: few
D gene: TRBD1
V gene: TRBV5-1
CDR3 DNA: TGCGCCAGCCGGCAGGACAGGGGAAACTACAATGAGCAGTTCTTC
CDR3 protein: CASRQDRGNYNEQFF

J gene: TRBJ2-1
clone size: NA
D gene: NA
V gene: TRBV20-1
CDR3 DNA: TGCAGTGCAGGGGGTTACAATGAGCAGTTCTTC
CDR3 protein: CSAGGYNEQFF

J gene: TRBJ1-2
clone size: NA
D gene: TRBD1
V gene: TRBV4-1
CDR3 DNA: TGCGCCAGCAGCCTACAACAGGGGGCGGCCCCTAACTATGGCTACACCTTC
CDR3 protein: CASSLQQGAAPNYGYTF

J gene: TRBJ1-2
clone size: NA
D gene: TRBD1
V gene: TRBV9
CDR3 DNA: TGTGCCAGCAGCGCCGGGACAGGGGAAGGCTACACCTTC
CDR3 protein: CASSAGTGEGYTF

J gene: TRBJ1-2
clone size: NA
D gene: NA
V gene: TRBV28
CDR3 DNA: TGTGCCAGTATTCGGGGGGGCGCCTATGGCTACACCTTC
CDR3 protein: CASIRGGAYGYTF

J gene: TRBJ1-1
clone size: NA
D gene: NA
V gene: TRBV19
CDR3 DNA: TGTGCCAGTAGTATCCAGGAGAACACTGAAGCTTTCTTT
CDR3 protein: CASSIQENTEAFF

J gene: TRBJ1-1
clone size: few
D gene: NA
V gene: TRBV7-9
CDR3 DNA: TGTGCCAGCAGCTTAGTAGGCGCCAACACTGAAGCTTTCTTT
CDR3 protein: CASSLVGANTEAFF

J gene: TRBJ1-1
clone size: NA
D gene: NA
V gene: TRBV7-9
CDR3 DNA: TGTGCCAGCAGCCCCCGAGGGGGAACTGAAGCTTTCTTT
CDR3 protein: CASSPRGGTEAFF

J gene: TRBJ2-7
clone size: few
D gene: NA
V gene: TRBV28
CDR3 DNA: TGTGCCAGCAAATTCTCGGTGGGGGGCTCTTACGAGCAGTACTTC
CDR3 protein: CASKFSVGGSYEQYF

J gene: TRBJ1-2
clone size: NA
D gene: TRBD1
V gene: TRBV6-5
CDR3 DNA: TGTGCCAGCAGTTCCACCGGGACAGGGGACTATGGCTACACCTTC
CDR3 protein: CASSSTGTGDYGYTF

J gene: TRBJ1-4
clone size: NA
D gene: NA
V gene: TRBV28
CDR3 DNA: TGTGCCAGCAGTTTACTCCTAGGGGGGGAGGAAAAACTGTTTTTT
CDR3 protein: CASSLLLGGEEKLFF

J gene: TRBJ2-6
clone size: once
D gene: TRBD2
V gene: TRBV10-3
CDR3 DNA: TGTGCCATCAGCGCAGCGGGATTTCCCGGCTCTGGGGCCAACGTCCTGACTTTC
CDR3 protein: CAISAAGFPGSGANVLTF

J gene: TRBJ1-5
clone size: NA
D gene: NA
V gene: TRBV6-1
CDR3 DNA: TGTGCCAGCAGTGACCGCGAACAGGGCCCGAATCAGCCCCAGCATTTT
CDR3 protein: CASSDREQGPNQPQHF

J gene: TRBJ1-2
clone size: NA
D gene: NA
V gene: TRBV7-8
CDR3 DNA: TGTGCCAGCAGCCGAATACAGGGTTTCTACACCTTC
CDR3 protein: CASSRIQGFYTF

J gene: TRBJ2-5
clone size: few
D gene: TRBD2
V gene: TRBV9
CDR3 DNA: TGTGCCAGCAGCCTTGGACTAGCGAAGGAGACCCAGTACTTC
CDR3 protein: CASSLGLAKETQYF

J gene: TRBJ2-7
clone size: NA
D gene: NA
V gene: TRBV4-3
CDR3 DNA: TGCGCCAGCAGCCAAGTACTGGGGACCTACGAGCAGTACTTC
CDR3 protein: CASSQVLGTYEQYF

J gene: TRBJ2-7
clone size: NA
D gene: TRBD2
V gene: TRBV10-1
CDR3 DNA: TGCGCCAGCAGTGGGCTAGCGGGAGACGAGCAGTACTTC
CDR3 protein: CASSGLAGDEQYF

J gene: TRBJ2-1
clone size: once
D gene: TRBD2
V gene: TRBV5-1
CDR3 DNA: TGCGCCAGCAGCTCCGGAACTACACTAAGGGAGGGGAATGAGCAGTTCTTC
CDR3 protein: CASSSGTTLREGNEQFF